The 8 T cell receptor beta chains presented below share a single source sample, sequenced in a study of cytomegalovirus exposure and HLA in healthy donors (dated by TCRdb to 2015 to 2018). Receptor libraries were prepared by the immunoSEQ multiplex PCR assay. The multiplex PCR relied on a mix of 60 forward primers for TCR Vbeta segments and 13 reverse primers for TCR Jbeta segments. TCRdb limited this immuneACCESS table to in-frame rearrangements with V and J called. A share of clones is missing; checked studies link under half to unresolved V genes, and the rest is unexplained. The sample table contains 85,000 to 100,000 clones; only one count was recorded for 78% of them. Together, the top ten hold 4.1% of the sample. The sequenced sample consisted of PBMCs. Source of these receptors: a woman aged 40 to 50 in good health and CMV-seropositive.

J is TRBJ2-1 and V is TRBV7-8; a weak D match, TRBD2 (6 bases). The V end lost 4 bases, the J end lost 4 bases, and 8 bases lay between the germline ends. The CDR3 has 13 residues. Germline CDR1 and CDR2: SGHVS and FQNEAQ. The CDR3 nucleotides are TGTGCCAGCAGCTCCGGGACTTACAATGAGCAGTTCTTC. Protein: CASSSGTYNEQFF.

The chain links TRBV5-4 to TRBJ2-5; the match to TRBD1 covers 7 bases. In germline, CDR1 is SGHNT, CDR2 YYREEE (reference sequence). The CDR3 has 14 residues. Trimming took 0 bases from V and 4 from J; bases not matched to a gene: 3. In DNA, the CDR3 is TGTGCCAGCAGCTTGGAGGACAGGACAGAGACCCAGTACTTC. Its protein product is CASSLEDRTETQYF.

The chain is built from TRBV5-4 and TRBJ2-1, with D possibly being TRBD1 (6 bases). This CDR3 has 15 residues. V was clipped by 0 bases and J by 6 bases, with 13 bases between them. The germline V gene has CDR1 SGHNT and CDR2 YYREEE (reference sequence). Here the CDR3 DNA reads TGTGCCAGCAGCTTGGTGGCCAGGGGAGTCAATGAGCAGTTCTTC. The encoded protein is CASSLVARGVNEQFF.

The chain links TRBV29-1 to TRBJ2-7; TRBD1 matches at 7 bases. Trimming at V came to 4 bases and at J to 0 bases, leaving 6 bases not matched to a gene. The CDR3 covers 14 residues. Per the germline V gene, CDR1 is SQVTM and CDR2 is ANQGSEA. In DNA form, the CDR3 reads TGCAGCGTTGCTCGGGACAGTAACTCCTACGAGCAGTACTTC. Translating it yields CSVARDSNSYEQYF.

As for this clone: Sequence at one end of the junction differs from germline and may be a read error. The chain combines TRBV7-9 with TRBJ1-1; D might be TRBD1 (6 bases). Germline loops: CDR1 SEHNR, CDR2 FQNEAQ (reference sequence). This CDR3 has 15 amino acids. For the CDR3, the DNA is TGTTCCAGCAGCTCCACAACTTCAGGGGTCGCTGAAGCTTTCTTT. It specifies CSSSSTTSGVAEAFF.

The CDR3 loop is CASSLEVGAREQYF. CDR3 DNA sequence: TGCGCCAGCAGCTTGGAAGTTGGGGCTAGGGAGCAGTACTTC. This chain connects TRBV5-1 to TRBJ2-7; a weak D match, TRBD1 (5 bases). The CDR3 is 14 residues long. The V end lost 0 bases, the J end lost 7 bases, and 14 bases lay between the germline ends. The germline V gene has CDR1 SGHRS and CDR2 YFSETQ.

V is TRBV27 and J is TRBJ2-1, with 8 positions matching TRBD2. CDR3 length: 16 residues. Trimming removed 1 base from V and 8 bases from J; junction bases left unmatched: 10. The germline gives CDR1 MNHEY, CDR2 SMNVEV (reference sequence). In DNA, the CDR3 is TGTGCCAGCAGTTTATTGGGACTAGGATCCCCCCATGAGCAGTTCTTC. The encoded protein is CASSLLGLGSPHEQFF.

The CDR3 sequence: CASRFGTSNEQFF. The CDR3 DNA sequence: TGTGCCAGCAGGTTCGGGACTAGCAATGAGCAGTTCTTC. V gene TRBV7-9 combines with J gene TRBJ2-1; 8 bases fit TRBD2. Germline V lookup: CDR1 SEHNR, CDR2 FQNEAQ (reference sequence). The CDR3 runs 13 residues. Germline trimming cut 6 bases from V and 6 bases from J; bases unmatched to any gene: 4.